This is a list of T cell receptor beta chains from one sample in a study of cytomegalovirus exposure and HLA in healthy donors. Only in-frame clones appear in the TCRdb table, and some are missing; sequencing was by immunoSEQ multiplex PCR. Of some 160,000 clones in the sample, around 73% were seen once. Sequencing was done on a sample of PBMCs. Receptors were obtained from a male donor in good health and CMV-seronegative. Both conserved end residues are part of each CDR3. The D gene is left open where the match is weak. Rows give clone size only sometimes, using once, few, many, or a class for an expanded clone.

abundance,v_gene,j_gene,d_gene,len,CDR3nt,CDR3aa
.,TRBV6-5,TRBJ2-7,.,14,TGTGCCAGCACCGAGGGAAGGGCGAAATACGAGCAGTACTTC,CASTEGRAKYEQYF
.,TRBV6-6,TRBJ1-1,TRBD1,15,TGTGCCAGCAGTCGAACAGGGGGCCGGTACACTGAAGCTTTCTTT,CASSRTGGRYTEAFF
.,TRBV2,TRBJ2-3,TRBD1,15,TGTGCCAGCATCTGGACAGGGCTGGGCACAGATACGCAGTATTTT,CASIWTGLGTDTQYF
.,TRBV2,TRBJ2-3,.,15,TGTGCCAGCAGTGGGAGAGGGTATAGCACAGATACGCAGTATTTT,CASSGRGYSTDTQYF
.,TRBV19,TRBJ2-5,.,15,TGTGCCAGTAGCAGAGGCGGGGCTAGCTGGGAGACCCAGTACTTC,CASSRGGASWETQYF
.,TRBV9,TRBJ2-2,.,16,TGTGCCAGCAGCGTAGGGGAGAGGCCAAGGACCGGGGAGCTGTTTTTT,CASSVGERPRTGELFF
.,TRBV7-2,TRBJ2-2,TRBD2,16,TGTGCCAGCAGCTTGCGACTAGCGGGAGGCACCGGGGAGCTGTTTTTT,CASSLRLAGGTGELFF
.,TRBV7-3,TRBJ1-2,TRBD1,15,TGTGCCAGCAGCGAACAGGGGGCGAAAAACTATGGCTACACCTTC,CASSEQGAKNYGYTF
.,TRBV5-5,TRBJ2-3,TRBD1,15,TGTGCCAGCAGCAATCCGGGACAGGGGTTAGATACGCAGTATTTT,CASSNPGQGLDTQYF
.,TRBV27,TRBJ1-6,.,17,TGTGCCAGCAAGAAGGACGGGGTAAGGTCCTATAATTCACCCCTCCACTTT,CASKKDGVRSYNSPLHF
few,TRBV4-2,TRBJ2-7,TRBD1,16,TGTGCCAGCAGCCAAGGAAGAGGACAGGGAGCGAGGGAGCAGTACTTC,CASSQGRGQGAREQYF
once,TRBV5-1,TRBJ2-5,.,14,TGCGCCAGCACGCCCCAGAGGGGGCAAGAGACCCAGTACTTC,CASTPQRGQETQYF
few,TRBV5-3,TRBJ1-5,TRBD1,15,TGTGCCAGAAGCTTGAGGGACAGGGGCAATCAGCCCCAGCATTTT,CARSLRDRGNQPQHF
.,TRBV5-1,TRBJ1-1,.,14,TGCGCCAGCAGCTGGGAAGGGCGCGGGGCTGAAGCTTTCTTT,CASSWEGRGAEAFF
.,TRBV7-3,TRBJ1-1,.,14,TGTGCCAGCAGCTTTGTAGGAGGAGGCACTGAAGCTTTCTTT,CASSFVGGGTEAFF
.,TRBV6-5,TRBJ2-1,.,13,TGTGCCAGCAGTTTTCCTTTAGGGGGTGAGCAGTTCTTC,CASSFPLGGEQFF
.,TRBV13,TRBJ1-1,.,11,TGTGCCAGCAGCTTTCGTCAGGAAGCTTTCTTT,CASSFRQEAFF